This TCR beta chain was sequenced for a study of immune evolution from preneoplasia to lung adenocarcinoma. Germline values: CDR1 SGHTS, CDR2 YDEGEE. Trimming shortened V by 5 bases and J by 4 bases, and 18 bases separated the two germline ends. The CDR3 is 15 residues long. TCRdb's copy holds only in-frame clones and misses some; the assay was immunoSEQ multiplex PCR. This sample has more than 7,500 clones; 75% to 90% occur once, and the top ten carry roughly 2.9%. Sequenced sample: FFPE lung adenocarcinoma in situ tissue. J is TRBJ1-1 and V is TRBV5-8; D perhaps matches TRBD1 (5 bases). The source of this sequence is a person in their 70s with lung adenocarcinoma. In DNA form, the CDR3 reads TGTGCCAGCAGGAGACTAGGGGCAGGGAGCACTGAAGCTTTCTTT. This translates into CASRRLGAGSTEAFF.